The sample holds many counts of the clone carrying this T cell receptor (beta chain). This specimen comes from a study of T cells in Graves' hyperthyroidism and ophthalmopathy. CDR1 and CDR2 from the germline V gene are SGHRS and YFSETQ. V gave up 4 bases and J gave up 1 base, with 14 bases separating them. The CDR3 has 15 residues. Amplification of TCR beta CDR3 regions used RNA as the template. Carried out on the TCR CDR3, a first-round RT-PCR used the HTBI primer set. TCRdb used MiXCR to reprocess the multiplex PCR reads, holding one entry per CDR3 protein. The data contain around 420,000 distinct CDR3 sequences, roughly 13% of them singletons.

The chain couples TRBV5-1 to TRBJ1-1; TRBD1 might be the D (6 bases). The origin of this receptor is a woman younger than 30 with Graves' hyperthyroidism. Sequencing was performed on blood. This CDR3 is CASSTGQTQNTEAFF. In DNA, the CDR3 is TGCGCCAGCAGCACCGGACAGACGCAGAACACTGAAGCTTTCTTT.